This T cell receptor (beta chain) appears in the sequencing data of a study of CD8+ T cells in alopecia areata. Study overall: At a dose of 5 to 10 mg twice daily, oral tofacitinib was given to treated patients. General study findings and limits: Sequencing of scalp samples also includes resident alphabeta T cells from normal skin.

Germline lookup yields CDR1 ENHRY and CDR2 SYGVKD. This CDR3 is 14 amino acids long. Following extraction, RNA underwent reverse transcription to cDNA, which served as the sequencing template. TCRdb's copy holds only in-frame clones and misses some; the assay was immunoSEQ multiplex PCR. The data contain about 130,000 clones, roughly three fifths of them singletons. The count of this clone is one. Its antigen is currently unknown. The chain uses TRBV10-3 and TRBJ2-5; 12 positions agree with TRBD2. The DNA end lines up better with TRBJ2-7; the J call may be wrong. The clonotype was recovered from a human donor with alopecia areata. Sequencing was performed on CD4+ T cells sorted from blood, taken at week 0. The chain's CDR3 is CAISPTSGRYEQYF. The CDR3, as DNA: TGTGCCATCAGCCCAACTAGCGGGAGGTACGAGCAGTACTTC.